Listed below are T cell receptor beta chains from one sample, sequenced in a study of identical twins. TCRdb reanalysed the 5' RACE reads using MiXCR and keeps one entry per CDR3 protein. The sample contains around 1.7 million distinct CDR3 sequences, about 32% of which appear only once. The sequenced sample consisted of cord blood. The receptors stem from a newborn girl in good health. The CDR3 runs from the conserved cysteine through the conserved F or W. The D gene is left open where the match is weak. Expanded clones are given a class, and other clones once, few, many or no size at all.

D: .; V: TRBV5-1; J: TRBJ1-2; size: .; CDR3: CASSETGSNGYTF; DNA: TGCGCCAGCAGCGAAACAGGGTCGAATGGCTACACCTTC
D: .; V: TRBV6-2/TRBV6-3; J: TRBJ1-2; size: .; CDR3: CASSLIGLSYGYTF; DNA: TGTGCCAGCAGCCTGATTGGACTTAGCTATGGCTACACCTTC
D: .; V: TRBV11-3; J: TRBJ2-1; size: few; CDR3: CASSLTIPFF; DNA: TGTGCCAGCAGCCTGACTATACCGTTCTTC
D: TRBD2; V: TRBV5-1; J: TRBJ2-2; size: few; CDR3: CASSFTGTRRFGELFF; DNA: TGCGCCAGCAGCTTCACCGGGACTAGGAGATTCGGGGAGCTGTTTTTT
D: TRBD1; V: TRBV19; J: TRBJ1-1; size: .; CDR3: CASKRQGERENTEAFF; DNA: TGTGCCAGTAAGAGACAGGGTGAGCGCGAGAACACTGAAGCTTTCTTT
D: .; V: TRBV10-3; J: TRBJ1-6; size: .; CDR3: CAISEGGSASRRFYNSPLHF; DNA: TGTGCCATCAGTGAGGGTGGGTCCGCATCCCGTCGATTCTATAATTCACCCCTCCACTTT
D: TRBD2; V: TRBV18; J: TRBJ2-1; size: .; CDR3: CASSPPGLAGDPNEQFF; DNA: TGTGCCAGCTCACCACCGGGGCTAGCGGGAGATCCCAATGAGCAGTTCTTC
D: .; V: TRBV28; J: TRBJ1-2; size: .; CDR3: CASSFLGNRASGYTF; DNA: TGTGCCAGCAGTTTTCTCGGGAACAGGGCGAGTGGCTACACCTTC
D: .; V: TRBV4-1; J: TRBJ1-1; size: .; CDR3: CASSAPGRRPNTEAFF; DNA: TGCGCCAGCAGCGCTCCAGGCCGGCGACCGAACACTGAAGCTTTCTTT
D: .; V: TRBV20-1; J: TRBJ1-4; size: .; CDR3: CSARWDGDLSKLFF; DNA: TGCAGTGCTAGATGGGACGGAGACCTTTCAAAACTGTTTTTT
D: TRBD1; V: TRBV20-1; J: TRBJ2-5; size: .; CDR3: CSARGDRGYF; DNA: TGCAGTGCTAGGGGGGACAGGGGGTACTTC
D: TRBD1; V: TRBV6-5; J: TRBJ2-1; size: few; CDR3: CATSEQGARYEQFF; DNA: TGTGCCACGTCCGAGCAGGGGGCGCGTTATGAGCAGTTCTTC
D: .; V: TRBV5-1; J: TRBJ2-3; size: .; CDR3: CASRTGANTDTQYF; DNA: TGCGCCAGCAGAACGGGGGCTAACACAGATACGCAGTATTTT
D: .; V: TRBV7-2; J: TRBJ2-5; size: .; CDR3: CASSLRLPGETQYF; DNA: TGTGCCAGCAGCTTACGCCTGCCCGGGGAGACCCAGTACTTC
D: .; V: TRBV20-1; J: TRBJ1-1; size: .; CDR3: CSARGHLMNTEAFF; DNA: TGCAGTGCTAGAGGACACCTTATGAACACTGAAGCTTTCTTT
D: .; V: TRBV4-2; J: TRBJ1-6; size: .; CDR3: CASSRSPWEDNSPLHF; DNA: TGTGCCAGCAGCCGGTCTCCCTGGGAGGATAATTCACCCCTCCACTTT
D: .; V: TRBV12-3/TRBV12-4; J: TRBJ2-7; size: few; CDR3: CASCPRWNEQYF; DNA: TGTGCCAGCTGTCCGAGGTGGAATGAGCAGTACTTC
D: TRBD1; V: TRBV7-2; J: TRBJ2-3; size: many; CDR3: CASSLARDSFTDTQYF; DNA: TGTGCCAGCAGCTTAGCCAGGGACAGTTTCACAGATACGCAGTATTTT
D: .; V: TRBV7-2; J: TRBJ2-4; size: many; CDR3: CASSRLAKNIQYF; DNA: TGTGCCAGCAGCCGACTAGCCAAAAACATTCAGTACTTC
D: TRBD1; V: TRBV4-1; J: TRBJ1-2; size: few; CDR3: CASSQGDRGYGYTF; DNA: TGCGCCAGCAGCCAAGGGGACAGGGGCTATGGCTACACCTTC
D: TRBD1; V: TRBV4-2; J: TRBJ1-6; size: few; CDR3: CASSQGTGPGNSPLHF; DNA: TGTGCCAGCAGCCAAGGGACAGGCCCGGGCAATTCACCCCTCCACTTT
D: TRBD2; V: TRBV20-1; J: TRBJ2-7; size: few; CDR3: CSARDGEAGGPYEQYF; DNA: TGCAGTGCTAGAGATGGGGAGGCGGGAGGCCCCTACGAGCAGTACTTC
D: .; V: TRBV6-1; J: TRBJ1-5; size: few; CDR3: CASSEEWGLYSNQPQHF; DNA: TGTGCCAGCAGTGAAGAATGGGGGTTATATAGCAATCAGCCCCAGCATTTT
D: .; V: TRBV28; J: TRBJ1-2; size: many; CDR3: CASSLRLNYGYTF; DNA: TGTGCCAGCAGCTTGCGGCTTAACTATGGCTACACCTTC
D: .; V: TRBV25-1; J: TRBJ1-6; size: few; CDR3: CASRRMPRSSPLHF; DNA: TGTGCCAGCAGGAGGATGCCCCGGTCCTCACCCCTCCACTTT
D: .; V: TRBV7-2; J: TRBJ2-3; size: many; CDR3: CASSLVFRALGRTDTQYF; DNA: TGTGCCAGCAGCTTAGTCTTTAGGGCCTTGGGGCGCACAGATACGCAGTATTTT
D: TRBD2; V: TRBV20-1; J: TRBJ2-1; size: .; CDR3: CSASRRGRTYEQFF; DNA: TGCAGTGCTAGTAGGCGGGGGAGAACCTACGAGCAGTTCTTC
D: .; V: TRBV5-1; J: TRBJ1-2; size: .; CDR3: CASSLNTVDSYTF; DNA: TGCGCCAGCAGCTTGAATACAGTTGATAGCTACACCTTC
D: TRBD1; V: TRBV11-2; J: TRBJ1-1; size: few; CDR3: CASSFIPRGQHTEAFF; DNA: TGTGCCAGCAGCTTCATACCCCGGGGACAGCACACTGAAGCTTTCTTT
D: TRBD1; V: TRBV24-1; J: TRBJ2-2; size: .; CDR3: CATSDLRTGNTGELFF; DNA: TGTGCCACCAGTGATTTGAGGACAGGGAACACCGGGGAGCTGTTTTTT
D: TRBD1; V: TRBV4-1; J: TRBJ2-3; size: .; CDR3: CASSHGQGRGTDTQYF; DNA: TGCGCCAGCAGCCACGGACAGGGAAGGGGCACAGATACGCAGTATTTT
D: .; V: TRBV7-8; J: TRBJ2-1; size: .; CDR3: CASSLVASVSYNEQFF; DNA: TGTGCCAGCAGCTTAGTCGCCAGCGTATCCTACAATGAGCAGTTCTTC
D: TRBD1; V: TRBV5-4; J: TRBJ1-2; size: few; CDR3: CASSLAGQGAANYGYTF; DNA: TGTGCCAGCAGCTTGGCCGGACAGGGGGCTGCTAACTATGGCTACACCTTC
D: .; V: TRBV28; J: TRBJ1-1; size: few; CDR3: CASSLTHRAAEAFF; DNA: TGTGCCAGCAGTTTAACCCACAGGGCTGCTGAAGCTTTCTTT
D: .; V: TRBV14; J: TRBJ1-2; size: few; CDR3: CASSQEKPDGTTNYGYTF; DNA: TGTGCCAGCAGCCAAGAGAAGCCTGACGGTACCACTAACTATGGCTACACCTTC
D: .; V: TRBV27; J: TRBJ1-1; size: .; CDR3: CASRGHLNTEAFF; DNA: TGTGCCAGCCGAGGACACTTGAACACTGAAGCTTTCTTT
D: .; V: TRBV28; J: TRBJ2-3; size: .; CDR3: CASSRPGSMADTQYF; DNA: TGTGCCAGCAGTAGGCCCGGGAGTATGGCAGATACGCAGTATTTT
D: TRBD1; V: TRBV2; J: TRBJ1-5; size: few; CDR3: CASSRTGQNQPQHF; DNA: TGTGCCAGCAGCCGGACAGGGCAAAATCAGCCCCAGCATTTT
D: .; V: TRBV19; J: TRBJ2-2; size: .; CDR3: CASSSPSTGELFF; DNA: TGTGCCAGTAGTTCCCCTAGCACCGGGGAGCTGTTTTTT
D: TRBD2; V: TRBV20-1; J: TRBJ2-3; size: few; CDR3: CSAAAGGKQDTQYF; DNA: TGCAGTGCTGCAGCGGGGGGGAAACAGGATACGCAGTATTTT
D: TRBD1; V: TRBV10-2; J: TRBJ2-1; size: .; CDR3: CATNGQAYFYGNEQFF; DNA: TGCGCCACCAACGGACAGGCTTACTTTTACGGGAATGAGCAGTTCTTC
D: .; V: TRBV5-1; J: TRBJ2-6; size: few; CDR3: CASSLNWDRANVLTF; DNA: TGCGCCAGCAGCTTGAATTGGGACAGGGCCAACGTCCTGACTTTC
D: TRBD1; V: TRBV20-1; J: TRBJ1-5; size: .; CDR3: CSAPPGQGNQPQHF; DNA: TGCAGTGCTCCTCCCGGACAGGGCAATCAGCCCCAGCATTTT
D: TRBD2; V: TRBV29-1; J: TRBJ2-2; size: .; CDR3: CSVEAGGLTGELFF; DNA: TGCAGCGTTGAGGCGGGAGGGCTCACCGGGGAGCTGTTTTTT
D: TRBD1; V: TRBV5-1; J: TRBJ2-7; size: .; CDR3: CASGGTAREYEQYF; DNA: TGCGCCTCAGGGGGCACCGCGAGGGAATACGAGCAGTACTTC
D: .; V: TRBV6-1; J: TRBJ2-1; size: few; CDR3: CASTLGASYNEQFF; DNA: TGTGCCAGCACCCTGGGGGCCTCTTACAATGAGCAGTTCTTC
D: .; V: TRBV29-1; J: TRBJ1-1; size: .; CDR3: CSVEQSLAFF; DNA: TGCAGCGTTGAGCAGTCGCTCGCTTTCTTT
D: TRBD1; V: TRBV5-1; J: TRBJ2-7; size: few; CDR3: CASSLGGQGAGGQYF; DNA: TGCGCCAGCAGCTTGGGGGGACAGGGGGCTGGAGGGCAGTACTTC
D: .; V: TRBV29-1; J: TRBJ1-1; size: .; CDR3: CSVEGYDTEAFF; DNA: TGCAGCGTAGAAGGGTACGACACTGAAGCTTTCTTT
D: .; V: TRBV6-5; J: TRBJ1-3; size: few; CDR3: CASSYRLHSGNTIYF; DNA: TGTGCCAGCAGTTACAGGCTGCACTCTGGAAACACCATATATTTT
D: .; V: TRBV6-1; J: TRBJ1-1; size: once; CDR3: CASSEHRGVTEAFF; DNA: TGTGCCAGCAGTGAGCACAGAGGCGTAACTGAAGCTTTCTTT
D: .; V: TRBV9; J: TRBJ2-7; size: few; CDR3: CASSVAGSYNEQYF; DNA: TGTGCCAGCAGCGTAGCGGGCTCCTACAATGAGCAGTACTTC
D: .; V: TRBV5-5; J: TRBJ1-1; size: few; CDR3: CASSVIMGPRGTEAFF; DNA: TGTGCCAGCAGCGTGATCATGGGTCCTCGGGGCACTGAAGCTTTCTTT
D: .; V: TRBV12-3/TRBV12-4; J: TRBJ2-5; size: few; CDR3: CASSLGRLDGQETQYF; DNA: TGTGCCAGCAGTTTAGGGCGATTGGACGGGCAAGAGACCCAGTACTTC
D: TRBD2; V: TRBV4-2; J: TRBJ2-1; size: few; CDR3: CASSQDWLAGGPSSYNEQFF; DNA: TGTGCCAGCAGCCAAGATTGGCTAGCGGGGGGCCCAAGCTCCTACAATGAGCAGTTCTTC
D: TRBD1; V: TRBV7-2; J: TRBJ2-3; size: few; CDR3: CASSLVDRGGDTQYF; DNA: TGTGCCAGCAGCTTAGTTGACAGGGGGGGGGATACGCAGTATTTT
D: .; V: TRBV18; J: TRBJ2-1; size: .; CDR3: CASSPQSVGVSSYNEQFF; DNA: TGTGCCAGCTCACCACAGTCAGTCGGGGTAAGCTCCTACAATGAGCAGTTCTTC
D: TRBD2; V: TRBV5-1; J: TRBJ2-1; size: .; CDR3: CASSWGLTSGVNEQFF; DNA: TGCGCCAGCAGCTGGGGGCTCACTAGCGGGGTTAATGAGCAGTTCTTC